The following is a T cell receptor beta chain sequence with its context. The data derive from a study of shared clonotypes between healthy human individuals. The CDR3 totals 16 residues. Looked up from germline, CDR1 is MDHEN and CDR2 is SYDVKM. Trimming removed 6 bases from V and 2 bases from J; junction bases left unmatched: 12. TCRdb's copy holds only in-frame clones and misses some; the assay was immunoSEQ multiplex PCR. The table has roughly 2.2 million clones, roughly 93% seen once. Sequencing used naive CD4+ T cells from PBMCs. Stated subset: CD45RA+ positively selected. This TCR derives from a man younger than 30 in good health. Some clones in this sample may be carry-over from other donors' samples. The chain recombines TRBV28 with TRBJ1-1, with 7 bases lining up with TRBD1. The CDR3 sequence: CASRLQGSVRNTEAFF. DNA of the CDR3: TGTGCCAGCAGGTTACAGGGGTCCGTTCGCAACACTGAAGCTTTCTTT.